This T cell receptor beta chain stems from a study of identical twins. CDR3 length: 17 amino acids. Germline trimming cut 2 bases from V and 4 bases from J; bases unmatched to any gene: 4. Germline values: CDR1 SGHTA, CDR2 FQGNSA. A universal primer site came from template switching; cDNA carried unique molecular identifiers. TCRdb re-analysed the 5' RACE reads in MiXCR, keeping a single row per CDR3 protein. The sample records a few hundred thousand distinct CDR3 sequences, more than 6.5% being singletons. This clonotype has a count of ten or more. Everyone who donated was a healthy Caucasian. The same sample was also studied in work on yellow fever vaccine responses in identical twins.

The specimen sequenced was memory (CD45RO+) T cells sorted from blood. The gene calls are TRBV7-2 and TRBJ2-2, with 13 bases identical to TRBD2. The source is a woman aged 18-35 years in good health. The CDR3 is CASSLLRTSGGTGELFF. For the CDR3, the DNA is TGTGCCAGCAGCTTACTTCGGACTAGCGGGGGCACCGGGGAGCTGTTTTTT.